This T cell receptor (beta chain) was captured in a study of CD4+ T cells in melanoma (dated by TCRdb to the early 2020s). About the study as a whole: The study examined neoantigen-specific CD4+ T cells in human melanoma.

Looking up the germline V gene (reference sequence) yields CDR1 SSHAT and CDR2 FNYEAQ. The CDR3 holds 14 amino acids from the cysteine to the phenylalanine. Solely the CDR3 DNA is kept, with 42 bases framed from the first base. V and J are trimmed by 5 bases and 6 bases, and the gene matches miss 5 bases of the junction. Notes on this clone: Its antigen has not been determined. The record has no base qualities; no much larger clone is one base away.

The method was the immunoSEQ multiplex PCR assay. TCRdb obtained this table from immuneACCESS and retained in-frame rearrangements with V and J assigned. These tables miss some clones; where compared with another copy, unresolved V genes account for less than half of the shortfall, and the remainder is unexplained. For this sample there are some 150,000 clones; about nine tenths appear just once. The ten largest clonotypes hold less than 2% of the sample. Patients with melanoma were used as donors. Findings and caveats that apply to the study as a whole: Neoantigen-specific CD4+ T cells in melanoma were reported to have a range of differentiation states. Neoantigen-specific CD4+ T cells were reported to be correlated with the function of CD8+ T cells, macrophages and B cells.

The source is a human donor with melanoma. The chain was built from TRBV7-7 and TRBJ2-1, and 9 junction bases match TRBD2. At the DNA level, the sequence is TGTGCCAGCAGCGCTGTAGCGGGGGTCAATGAGCAGTTCTTC. It codes for CASSAVAGVNEQFF.